Listed here are 19 T cell receptor beta chains from one sample, sequenced in a study of cytomegalovirus exposure and HLA in healthy donors. In the PCR, 60 Vbeta and 13 Jbeta primers were used. Profiled with immunoSEQ multiplex PCR; TCRdb holds only in-frame clones, not every one. The sample holds 90,000 to 150,000 clones, approximately 75% seen once. Sequences were obtained from PBMCs. Receptor source: a man in his forties or fifties in good health and CMV-seropositive.

V and J are TRBV7-6 and TRBJ2-7; TRBD2 matches 15 bases. Germline values: CDR1 SGHVS, CDR2 FNYEAQ. There are 14 residues in the CDR3. V shed 5 bases and J 4 bases; nucleotides not matched to a gene: 0. The CDR3 sequence is CASSGTSGGYEQYF. CDR3 DNA: TGTGCCAGCAGCGGGACTAGCGGGGGGTACGAGCAGTACTTC.

The chain links TRBV5-1 to TRBJ2-2; TRBD2 matches at 7 bases. V was clipped by 0 bases and J by 6 bases; unmatched bases: 5. Germline V gene data show CDR1 as SGHRS and CDR2 as YFSETQ. The CDR3 length is 15 residues. CDR3 loop: CASSLEGLGPGELFF. CDR3 nucleotide sequence: TGCGCCAGCAGCTTGGAAGGACTAGGTCCCGGGGAGCTGTTTTTT.

V usage is TRBV7-6 and J usage is TRBJ2-3; the match to TRBD2 covers 7 bases. The CDR3 runs to 14 residues. Per germline, CDR1 SGHVS and CDR2 FNYEAQ. With 5 bases clipped from V and 4 bases from J, the junction kept 6 bases outside the gene matches. CDR3 residues: CASSPWAGADTQYF. In nucleotides, the CDR3 is TGTGCCAGCAGCCCTTGGGCGGGGGCAGATACGCAGTATTTT.

The chain combines TRBV15 with TRBJ2-7; D possibly corresponds to TRBD1 (6 bases). In germline, CDR1 is LNHNV, CDR2 YYDKDF (reference sequence). Deletions cut 0 bases from V and 7 bases from J, with 7 bases between. The CDR3 runs to 12 residues. This CDR3 reads CATSRDRGEQYF. In nucleotides, the CDR3 is TGTGCCACCAGCAGAGATAGGGGGGAGCAGTACTTC. The complete variable domain, with remaining parts taken from reference TRBV15 and TRBJ2-7, reads DAMVIQNPRYQVTQFGKPVTLSCSQTLNHNVMYWYQQKSSQAPKLLFHYYDKDFNNEADTPDNFQSRRPNTSFCFLDIRSPGLGDTAMYLCATSRDRGEQYFGPGTRLTVT.

This CDR3 reads CASSWGTSGGVQETQYF. The CDR3 DNA reads as TGCGCCAGCAGCTGGGGGACTAGCGGGGGGGTACAAGAGACCCAGTACTTC. V gene TRBV5-1 combines with J gene TRBJ2-5; 16 bases agree with TRBD2. Germline-derived CDR1 and CDR2 are SGHRS and YFSETQ. J lost 2 bases, V lost 3 bases, and 4 bases had no gene match. This CDR3 spans 17 amino acids.

This chain joins TRBV6-1 and TRBJ1-5; D not resolved. V shed 7 bases and J shed 6 bases, with 13 bases lying between them. The CDR3 totals 13 residues. Looked up from germline, CDR1 is MNHNS and CDR2 is SASEGT. CDR3 DNA sequence: TGTGCCAGCATGTCCGAGTTAATTCAGCCCCAGCATTTT. It translates to CASMSELIQPQHF.

This clone was detected a few times. V gene TRBV7-2 combines with J gene TRBJ2-1; TRBD2 might be the D (7 bases). V gave up 5 bases and J gave up 8 bases, with 19 bases separating them. From germline, CDR1 is SGHTA and CDR2 FQGNSA. The CDR3 length is 15 residues. The CDR3: CASSPGGGGKDEQFF. The DNA of the CDR3 is TGTGCCAGCAGCCCGGGAGGAGGGGGTAAGGATGAGCAGTTCTTC.

This chain joins TRBV4-1 and TRBJ1-6; tentative D call: TRBD1 (6 bases). V shed 4 bases and J shed 9 bases, with 19 bases lying between them. Germline V lookup: CDR1 MGHRA, CDR2 YSYEKL. This CDR3 is 16 amino acids long. CDR3 residues: CASSLSEGGLGSPLHF. DNA of the CDR3: TGCGCCAGCAGCCTTTCGGAGGGGGGGCTTGGTTCACCCCTCCACTTT.

The chain has TRBV6-5 and TRBJ1-5; TRBD1 might be the D (6 bases). Germline CDR1 is MNHEY and CDR2 is SVGAGI. V dropped 2 bases and J dropped 9 bases, with 14 bases sitting between them. The length of the CDR3 is 14 residues. The CDR3 DNA follows: TGTGCCAGCAGTTACGACAGGCTTAGATGGCCCCAGCATTTT. Its protein is CASSYDRLRWPQHF.

The genes are TRBV15 and TRBJ2-2, with D unresolved. The J call may be wrong; the DNA end is better matched by TRBJ1-3. Germline values: CDR1 LNHNV, CDR2 YYDKDF (reference sequence). The CDR3 loop spans 12 amino acids. This CDR3 reads CATSRDKNTIYF. CDR3 DNA: TGTGCCACCAGCAGAGATAAGAACACCATATATTTT.

V is TRBV2 and J is TRBJ1-2, with 7 nucleotides matching TRBD1. The CDR3 runs 13 residues. Germline V lookup: CDR1 SNHLY, CDR2 FYNNEI. V shed 8 bases, J shed 4 bases, and the junction held 7 bases outside the gene matches. CDR3 residues: CASLDRALYGYTF. CDR3 sequence (DNA): TGTGCCAGCCTTGACAGGGCCCTCTATGGCTACACCTTC. Filled out from reference TRBV2 and TRBJ1-2, the complete variable domain reads EPEVTQTPSHQVTQMGQEVILRCVPISNHLYFYWYRQILGQKVEFLVSFYNNEISEKSEIFDDQFSVERPDGSNFTLKIRSTKLEDSAMYFCASLDRALYGYTFGSGTRLTVV.

The CDR3 sequence: CASSLPGTGAEKLFF. The CDR3 DNA sequence: TGTGCCAGCAGTTTACCTGGGACAGGCGCTGAAAAACTGTTTTTT. The chain is built from TRBV28 and TRBJ1-4; 8 bases line up with TRBD1. This CDR3 has 15 amino acids. V lost 2 bases, J lost 7 bases, and 6 bases stayed unmatched. CDR1 and CDR2 (germline): MDHEN, SYDVKM.

About this clone itself: The junction differs from germline at one of its ends, possibly a read error. This chain links TRBV2 with TRBJ1-1; perhaps TRBD1 as D (5 bases). From germline, CDR1 is SNHLY and CDR2 FYNNEI. The CDR3 consists of 13 residues. The CDR3 sequence: CASRVEKNTEAFF. CDR3 nucleotides: TGTGCAAGCAGGGTAGAAAAAAACACTGAAGCTTTCTTT.

Concerning this clone: The sample holds other DNA sequences that translate to the same CDR3. This chain joins TRBV30 and TRBJ1-1; possibly TRBD1 for D (5 bases). This CDR3 comprises 13 residues. Germline V lookup: CDR1 GTSNPN, CDR2 SVGIG (reference sequence). The V and J ends lost 3 bases and 1 base respectively, with 9 bases between them. CDR3 sequence: CAWRQGANTEAFF. The CDR3 region has the DNA TGTGCCTGGAGGCAGGGCGCGAACACTGAAGCTTTCTTT.

J is TRBJ2-7 and V is TRBV6-5, with 11 bases fitting TRBD1. Trimming took 7 bases from V and 9 from J; bases not matched to a gene: 8. The CDR3 has 13 amino acids. Germline V gene data show CDR1 as MNHEY and CDR2 as SVGAGI. CDR3 sequence (DNA): TGTGCCAGCAAGGGCGGACAGGGGGCTCGGCAGTACTTC. It codes for CASKGGQGARQYF.

The chain combines TRBV11-3 with TRBJ2-2; perhaps TRBD1 as D (7 bases). The CDR3 loop spans 16 amino acids. Germline V lookup: CDR1 SGHNT, CDR2 YENEEA. V was trimmed by 5 bases and J by 6 bases, leaving 19 bases between them. The DNA of the CDR3 is TGTGCCAGCAGCACCCCGACAGGGTCGGGGGCCGGGGAGCTGTTTTTT. This sequence encodes CASSTPTGSGAGELFF. Looking up the rest from reference TRBV11-3 and TRBJ2-2 gives the full variable domain: EAGVVQSPRYKIIEKKQPVAFWCNPISGHNTLYWYLQNLGQGPELLIRYENEEAVDDSQLPKDRFSAERLKGVDSTLKIQPAELGDSAVYLCASSTPTGSGAGELFFGEGSRLTVL.

A few counts support this clone. The chain has TRBV9 and TRBJ1-1, with D possibly being TRBD1 (6 bases). There are 13 residues in the CDR3. Germline-derived CDR1 and CDR2 are SGDLS and YYNGEE. The germline V and J ends were trimmed by 2 bases and 1 base, with 6 bases remaining between them. In DNA form, the CDR3 reads TGTGCCAGCAGCGTGACAGGGAACACTGAAGCTTTCTTT. Translated, it gives CASSVTGNTEAFF.

The chain's CDR3 is CASSQDSTGAYGYTF. In nucleotides, the CDR3 is TGCGCCAGCAGCCAAGATAGTACAGGCGCCTATGGCTACACCTTC. This chain links TRBV4-1 with TRBJ1-2; D is possibly TRBD1 (5 bases). V was cut by 0 bases and J by 4 bases, with 12 bases left in between. Germline loops: CDR1 MGHRA, CDR2 YSYEKL. This CDR3 region has 15 residues.

The chain links TRBV4-2 to TRBJ2-7, with a tentative D call TRBD2 (7 bases). The CDR3 has 15 amino acids. Germline CDR1 is LGHNA and CDR2 is YNFKEQ. V lost 0 bases, J lost 5 bases, and 14 bases lay in between. In DNA, the CDR3 is TGTGCCAGCAGCCAAGACGGTGGGGGGGCAAACGAGCAGTACTTC. Protein sequence: CASSQDGGGANEQYF.